This T cell receptor (beta chain) was captured by sequencing in a study of cytomegalovirus exposure and HLA in healthy donors (dated by TCRdb to 2017 to 2019). Regarding the study in general: An earlier analysis of more than 550 of the donors reported 276 Gb of sequence data and 117 million unique TCR beta sequences obtained from around 170 million T cells. An early release that covered 640 HLA-typed donors contained 250 to 350 gigabases of sequencing data and 65 million to 100 million unique TCR sequences. Among the roughly 410 genotyped donors, around 81% belonged to the genetic ancestry cluster associated with self-reported Caucasian donors. The study aimed to test whether signatures of past pathogen exposure could be identified by cataloging public T cell receptors. Using immunosequencing, the study profiled T cell repertoires from 666 subjects and related those repertoires to cytomegalovirus serostatus. Along with the approximately 650-subject first cohort, a separate validation cohort of over a hundred different subjects was used. To predict cytomegalovirus infection status, the study brought together high-throughput TCR immunosequencing, statistical association of individual TCRs with disease status, and machine learning. To study patterns of TCR occurrence, a later analysis re-analyzed previously published TCR beta repertoires from around 700 donors and added high-resolution HLA genotyping. The later analysis used no new phenotypic data to find candidate immune exposures, relying instead on TCR beta sequences and their occurrence across donors. An earlier analysis of some 500 of the donors applied high-throughput TCR beta sequencing to assess whether each TCR beta V gene segment acted as functional or pseudogenic. Donor age, sex, ethnicity and CMV serostatus were compiled together with the repertoire data. Genome-wide SNP genotypes for about three fifths of the 666 donors were used in a later genetic analysis, which treated that subset as a discovery cohort. All discovery cohort repertoires had been generated using a single sequencing platform. HLA typing included class I and class II loci at four-digit resolution. Typing coverage varied by locus: about 620-630 donors for A, B, C, DRB1 and DQB1; 522 for DQA1; more than 600 for DPA1; more than 450 for DPB1. Four or five DR-DQ haplotypes were treated as single units for association and clustering because of strong linkage in the cohort. On average, about 200,000 unique TCR beta nucleotide sequences were sequenced per donor among a few hundred genotyped donors of the cohort, with about 17% of those sequences being non-productive. What the study reported, not specific to this receptor: Presence/absence analyses assumed roughly uniform sequencing depth across donors, an assumption that may not hold. Correlated functional status among segregating V segments might reflect linkage disequilibrium, but an unknown experimental factor could not be ruled out. A group of highly shared sequence variants was considered likely to be a technical artifact of the sequencing pipeline. A further reported finding was that TCR beta sequences accurately predicted the HLA-A and HLA-B alleles for most subjects in the first cohort. The study gave a list of 150 to 200 TCR beta chains associated with cytomegalovirus. This cohort had only TCR beta chains sequenced, and the lack of alpha or paired-chain data limited which features could be detected. Roughly 15 rarely observed V segments, including chromosome 9 orphons, were excluded from the earlier analysis of several hundred of the donors because counts were too low. Because some donors lacked HLA typing at each locus, the association tests relied only on the typed subset. Immune exposure information for the cohort was limited to CMV serostatus. Compared with the roughly 670-donor mean, donors in an Asian-associated ancestry cluster had fewer N-insertions in productive TCRs, according to a later genetic analysis. In a later analysis, TCR association rates were found to vary across HLA loci, with the most associated TCRs seen for DRB1 alleles and the fewest for HLA-C alleles. In a later analysis, most CMV-associated TCR beta chains were found to appear HLA-restricted, with HLA associations seemingly driven largely by CMV exposure. In vitro tests confirmed that a few of the cytomegalovirus-associated TCR beta chains recognize cytomegalovirus antigens. A later analysis found that HLA-associated TCR beta chains were more clonally expanded and had lower generation probabilities than equally common non-associated chains. According to a later analysis, parvovirus B19, influenza, CMV and Epstein-Barr virus appeared linked to several top co-occurrence clusters. The authors suggested that the approach could potentially be generalized to other disease states and immunological phenotypes. A later analysis associated 16,951 TCR beta sequences with specific HLA alleles at a false discovery rate of 0.05. Most TCR sequences were observed very rarely across donors, whereas some public TCRs were present in many individuals. An association between a missense DCLRE1C variant and V-gene and J-gene trimming of TCR beta chains was found in a later genetic analysis and replicated in an independent cohort. In both the original and validation cohorts, the classifier was reported to diagnose cytomegalovirus status with high specificity and sensitivity. Broadly in line with IMGT annotations, most TCR beta V segments showed up in productive rearrangements about 90% or about 30% of the time in an earlier analysis of approximately 600 of the donors. Some IMGT-functional V segments, including TRBV6-2 and TRBV6-3, could not be distinguished by the 87-base-pair reads and were therefore excluded. Assigning TCR associations to individual alleles was difficult when HLA alleles, especially DR and DQ, strongly co-occurred.

Trimming accounts for 4 bases at V and 9 bases at J, while the number of junction bases matched to no gene is 6. Including cysteine and phenylalanine, the CDR3 has 15 amino acids. Of the read, only the CDR3 DNA is kept; its 45 bases are in frame from base 1. CDR1 and CDR2 are drawn from the germline V gene: SGDLS, YYNGEE. The cohort comprised hundreds of healthy bone marrow donors. At the time of sampling, all cohort members were nominally healthy, though unrecorded immune exposures were likely present. The donor tested CMV seronegative, placing the donor among the approximately 400 seronegative members of the cohort. A peripheral blood sample was provided by each donor, and peripheral blood mononuclear cells were used for TCR beta sequencing. Genomic DNA extraction from the blood cell samples was performed with the Qiagen DNeasy Blood Extraction Kit. In this sample, this clone turned up a few times. Its antigen target is currently unknown. One base away there is no much larger clone; base qualities are not given.

The library was obtained by the immunoSEQ multiplex PCR assay. For the multiplex PCR, a mixture combining 60 forward primers for TCR Vbeta segments and 13 reverse primers for TCR Jbeta segments was used. A multiplex PCR assay on genomic DNA amplified the CDR3 region of rearranged TCR beta genes. The amplified TCR beta libraries were sequenced on the Illumina HiSeq System as 87-base-pair reads. The original pipeline was this. Across the 640 or so repertoires, a later analysis counted tens of millions of unique TCR beta chains, approximately 10 million of which were shared by at least two donors. Raw reads were error-corrected and collapsed into unique sequences with a nearest-neighbor algorithm that merged closely related sequences to remove PCR and sequencing errors. To assign V, D and J gene segments, CDR3 sequences were aligned to IMGT reference sequences. For a sequence to be retained, a match of at least six nucleotides was required to both a V gene segment and a J gene segment. A rearrangement counted as productive if the CDR3 had no stop codons and remained in frame with V and J, and every other rearrangement counted as non-productive. CDR3 was defined by IMGT convention, running from the second conserved V-encoded cysteine to the conserved J-encoded phenylalanine. Sequences without an unambiguous match to a single V gene segment were excluded from the earlier analysis of 450 to 650 of the donors. In an earlier analysis of about 590 of the donors, a V segment was called functional when productive rearrangements were above 56.7%, and segregating when the standard deviation between donors exceeded 5%. A statistical classification framework was built to diagnose cytomegalovirus status from the catalog of TCR beta chain sequences. V and J gene assignment, in a later analysis, came from comparing TCR nucleotide sequences with IMGT/GENE-DB human TR gene sequences. Using the TCRdist pipeline, a later analysis assigned CDR3 sequences along with most-parsimonious VDJ recombination scenarios. In a later analysis, each TCR beta chain was defined by its CDR3 amino acid sequence together with its V-gene family, and reads without a unique V-gene family were excluded. In a later analysis, approximately 590 highly shared, low-generation-probability nucleotide sequences were removed to address suspected cross-contamination and a sequencing artifact. In a later analysis, a clonal expansion index was calculated for each public chain from normalized within-repertoire ranks of inferred template counts. Generation probabilities in a later analysis came from a VDJ recombination model fitted to out-of-frame rearrangements, and those results were checked against IGoR. In a later analysis, hypergeometric tests were used to score TCR-TCR, TCR-HLA and TCR-CMV co-occurrence, with a repertoire-size bias correction applied to TCR pairs. In a later analysis, false discovery rates were estimated by permuting HLA or CMV assignments 20 times. In a later analysis, co-occurring TCRs were grouped using DBSCAN, and TCRdist sequence similarity was added for clustering within HLA-allele-positive subsets. Co-occurrence clustering excluded repertoires with fewer than 30,000 or more than 120,000 public chains, plus five with anomalous nucleotide sharing. TCRdb carries this immuneACCESS record with in-frame sequences only. Its versions omit some clonotypes, under half of them owing to an unresolved V gene in the studies checked, with the rest unexplained. The V and J calls and clone size are taken from that table; D and trimming were inferred from the DNA. The sample table shows fewer than 150,000 clones, and 70% to 80% are seen once. The ten most abundant clones make up 4.9% of the sample.

The chain uses TRBV9 and TRBJ2-1, with 14 central nucleotides matching TRBD2. This clonotype was sampled from a woman between 50 and 59 years old in good health and CMV-seronegative. Material: PBMCs. Read as DNA, the sequence is TGTGCCAGCAGCATGACTAGCGGGGGGGCTTTTGAGCAGTTCTTC. It translates as CASSMTSGGAFEQFF.